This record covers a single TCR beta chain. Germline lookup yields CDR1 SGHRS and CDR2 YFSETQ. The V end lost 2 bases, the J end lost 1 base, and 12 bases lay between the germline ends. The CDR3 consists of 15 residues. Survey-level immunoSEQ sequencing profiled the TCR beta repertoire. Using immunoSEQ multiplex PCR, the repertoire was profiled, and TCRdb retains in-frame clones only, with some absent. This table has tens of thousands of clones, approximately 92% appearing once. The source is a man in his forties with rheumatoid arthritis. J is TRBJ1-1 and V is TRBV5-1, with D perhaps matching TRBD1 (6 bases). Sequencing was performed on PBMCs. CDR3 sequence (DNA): TGCGCCAGCAGCTTACAGGGTTGGGGGAACACTGAAGCTTTCTTT. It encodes CASSLQGWGNTEAFF. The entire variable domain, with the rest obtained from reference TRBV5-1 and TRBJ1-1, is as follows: KAGVTQTPRYLIKTRGQQVTLSCSPISGHRSVSWYQQTPGQGLQFLFEYFSETQRNKGNFPGRFSGRQFSNSRSEMNVSTLELGDSALYLCASSLQGWGNTEAFFGQGTRLTVV.